Listed here are 5 T cell receptor beta chains from one sample, sequenced in a study of T cell responses to AZD1222 COVID-19 vaccine. Method: immunoSEQ multiplex PCR; TCRdb's copy keeps in-frame clones and lacks some. The repertoire holds fewer than 140,000 clones, with roughly nine tenths as singletons. Source: peripheral blood, taken on day 0 of AZD1222 vaccination. The origin of the receptors is an adult in good health.

The chain joins TRBV6-2 or TRBV6-3 to TRBJ2-3; no reliable D call. CDR3 size: 13 residues. With 1 base removed from V and 6 bases from J, the gap between germline ends came to 8 bases. Per germline, CDR1 MNHEY and CDR2 SVGEGT. The CDR3 DNA reads as TGTGCCAGCAGTTACTGGGAAGGGGATACGCAGTATTTT. Amino acids: CASSYWEGDTQYF.

This clone was detected once. The chain is built from TRBV12-5 and TRBJ2-2; D not certain. CDR1 is LGHNT and CDR2 is FRNRAP in the germline V gene. Trimming stripped 1 base from V and 1 base from J, with 1 base between. This CDR3 is built from 13 residues. This CDR3 is CASGLGNTGELFF. CDR3 in DNA: TGTGCTAGTGGTTTGGGGAACACCGGGGAGCTGTTTTTT.

DNA for the CDR3: TGTGCCAGCAGTTACACCAGACAGGGACCGCGAGGCTACACCTTC. This encodes CASSYTRQGPRGYTF. This chain connects TRBV6-5 to TRBJ1-2; 7 nucleotides match TRBD1. Germline V gene lookup returns CDR1 MNHEY and CDR2 SVGAGI. There are 15 residues in the CDR3. V was clipped by 2 bases and J by 8 bases; unmatched bases: 11.

DNA for the CDR3: TGTGCCAGCAGCTCCATAGGAGCGGGAATTCCCTACGAGCAGTACTTC. Translated, it gives CASSSIGAGIPYEQYF. This rearrangement joins TRBV28 to TRBJ2-7, with 7 nucleotides matching TRBD2. The ends lost 6 bases at V and 2 bases at J; junction bases unmatched: 13. This CDR3 region has 16 residues. CDR1 is MDHEN and CDR2 is SYDVKM in the germline V gene. The whole variable domain, remainder taken from reference TRBV28 and TRBJ2-7, is DVKVTQSSRYLVKRTGEKVFLECVQDMDHENMFWYRQDPGLGLRLIYFSYDVKMKEKGDIPEGYSVSREKKERFSLILESASTNQTSMYLCASSSIGAGIPYEQYFGPGTRLTVT.

The chain links TRBV7-2 to TRBJ2-5; D is perhaps TRBD2 (6 bases). The CDR3 consists of 14 residues. Trimming removed 5 bases from V and 0 bases from J, with 10 bases in between. CDR1 and CDR2 (germline): SGHTA, FQGNSA. CDR3 in DNA: TGTGCCAGCAGCGGCGCGGGATACCAAGAGACCCAGTACTTC. Its translation is CASSGAGYQETQYF.